The entry that follows covers one T cell receptor beta chain sequence. Germline V gives CDR1 SGHVS, CDR2 FQNEAQ. V trimming: 8 bases; J trimming: 12 bases; junction bases outside the gene matches: 14. The CDR3 is 14 amino acids. The data stem from a study of blood T cell repertoires in COVID-19. As handled by the study authors: Using reference gene primer amplification, nucleated cell counts were estimated. Clones were read by immunoSEQ multiplex PCR, and TCRdb kept only the in-frame ones, dropping some. The V and J calls and clone size are taken from that table; D and trimming were inferred from the DNA. The sample lists approximately 390,000 clones; approximately 87% were seen once.

The origin of this receptor is a woman in her fifties or sixties who had recovered from COVID-19. The V and J genes are TRBV7-8 and TRBJ1-4; 8 nucleotides align to TRBD1. Sequencing was carried out using PBMCs or T cells enriched from blood (not recorded which). The CDR3 coding sequence is TGTGCCAGCTGCCCGTTGGACAGGGATAATGAACTGTTTTTT. Its translation: CASCPLDRDNELFF.